Detailed here is one TCR beta chain. Its matching antigen is unknown. The sample is drawn from a study of cytomegalovirus exposure and HLA in healthy donors. Findings and caveats of the study: Reports indicate that TCR beta sequences accurately predicted the HLA-A and HLA-B alleles of most subjects. Follow-up analysis later connected one missense variant in DCLRE1C with trimming of TCR beta V- and J-genes.

The CDR3 consists of 15 residues. V dropped 5 bases and J dropped 1 base, with 15 bases sitting between them. In germline, CDR1 is MDHEN, CDR2 SYDVKM. The PCR contained 60 Vbeta and 13 Jbeta primers. The data were produced by immunoSEQ multiplex PCR, yet TCRdb's version contains in-frame clones alone and is incomplete. The sample has 80,000 to 130,000 clones, more than 65% seen once. The sequence derives from a woman aged 18-29 years in good health and CMV-seropositive. J is TRBJ2-7 and V is TRBV28; possibly TRBD1 for D (6 bases). Sequencing was performed on PBMCs. The CDR3, as DNA: TGTGCCAGCAGTCCCCCGGACAGCCTATCCTACGAGCAGTACTTC. Encoded protein: CASSPPDSLSYEQYF.